This TCR beta chain is drawn from a study of immune heterogeneity within non-small cell lung tumors. For the study at large: Histologically, a few tumors were squamous cell carcinomas and some 10 were non-squamous carcinomas. The remaining 1 tumor was not otherwise specified.

The trim removed 5 bases at V and 0 bases at J, leaving 6 bases unmatched. The CDR3 spans 16 residues. Germline V gene sequence: CDR1 PRHDT, CDR2 FYEKMQ (reference sequence). In its sample, this clonotype ranks as medium-sized. Its antigen remains unidentified. Amplifying TCR beta CDR3 involved multiplex PCR carried out with 32 V and 13 J primers. TCRdb re-derived calls from the multiplex PCR reads in MiXCR, one entry per CDR3 protein. Found here are some 14,000 distinct CDR3 sequences, approximately 26% of them singletons; the top ten hold 4%. Genomic DNA extracted from bulk tumor tissue served as template. A total of about 540 ng was used per sample. Several biopsies per primary tumor were taken during surgery, spaced as far apart as possible. These patients got curative surgery after being newly diagnosed with untreated non-small cell lung cancer. Newly diagnosed non-small cell lung cancer patients undergoing curative-intent surgery served as donors.

Study results and limitations: Identical dominant CDR3 beta clonotypes recurred across tumor sites within a patient, alongside site-unique high-frequency clones. The high-frequency T-cell receptor beta clonotypes mostly did not match up between individual patients.

The chain links TRBV13 to TRBJ1-3; 8 bases are a match to TRBD1. This clonotype was obtained from a middle-aged man with non-small cell lung cancer. Sequencing was performed on lung tumor tissue. The CDR3 region has the DNA TGTGCCAGCAGCGAGGGACAGGTCTACTCTGGAAACACCATATATTTT. Protein: CASSEGQVYSGNTIYF.